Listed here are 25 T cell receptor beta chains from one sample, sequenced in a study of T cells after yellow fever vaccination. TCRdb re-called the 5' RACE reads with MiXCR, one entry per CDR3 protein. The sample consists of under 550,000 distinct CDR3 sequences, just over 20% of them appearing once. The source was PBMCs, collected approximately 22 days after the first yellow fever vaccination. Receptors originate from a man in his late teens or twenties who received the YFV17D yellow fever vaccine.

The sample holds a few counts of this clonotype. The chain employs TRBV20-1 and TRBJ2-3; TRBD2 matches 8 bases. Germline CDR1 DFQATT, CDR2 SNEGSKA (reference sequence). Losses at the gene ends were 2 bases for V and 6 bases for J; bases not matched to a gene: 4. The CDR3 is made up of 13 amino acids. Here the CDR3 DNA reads TGCAGTGCTAGATACGGGGGGGCCGATACGCAGTATTTT. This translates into CSARYGGADTQYF.

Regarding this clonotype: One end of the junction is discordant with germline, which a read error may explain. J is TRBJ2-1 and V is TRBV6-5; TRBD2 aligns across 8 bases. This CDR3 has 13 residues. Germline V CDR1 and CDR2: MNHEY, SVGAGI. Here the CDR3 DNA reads TGTGCCAGCAGCCGAAACCGGGGGGGTGAGCTGTTCTTC. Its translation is CASSRNRGGELFF.

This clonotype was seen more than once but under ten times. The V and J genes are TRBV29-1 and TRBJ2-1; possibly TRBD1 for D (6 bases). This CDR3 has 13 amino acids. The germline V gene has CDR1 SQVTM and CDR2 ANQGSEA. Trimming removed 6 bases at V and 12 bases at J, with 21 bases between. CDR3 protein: CSVAPHDRSAQFF. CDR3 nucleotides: TGCAGCGTCGCCCCACACGACAGGTCCGCGCAGTTCTTC.

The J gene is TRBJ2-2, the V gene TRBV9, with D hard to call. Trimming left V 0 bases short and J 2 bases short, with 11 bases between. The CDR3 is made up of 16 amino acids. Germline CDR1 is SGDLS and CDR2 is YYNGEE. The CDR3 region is CASSVVPRANTGELFF. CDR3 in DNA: TGTGCCAGCAGCGTAGTCCCACGCGCCAACACCGGGGAGCTGTTTTTT.

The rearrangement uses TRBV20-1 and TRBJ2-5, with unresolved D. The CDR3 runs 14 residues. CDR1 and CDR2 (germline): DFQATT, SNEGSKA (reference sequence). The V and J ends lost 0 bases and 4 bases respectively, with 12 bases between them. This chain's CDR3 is CSAREMRFGETQYF. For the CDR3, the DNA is TGCAGTGCTAGAGAAATGAGATTCGGAGAGACCCAGTACTTC.

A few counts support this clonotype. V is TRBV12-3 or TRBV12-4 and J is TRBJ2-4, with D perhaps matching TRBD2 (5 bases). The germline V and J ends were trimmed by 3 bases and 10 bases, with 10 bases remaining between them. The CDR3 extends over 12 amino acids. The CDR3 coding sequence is TGTGCCAGCAGTTTGGTATGGAGGATTCAGTACTTC. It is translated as CASSLVWRIQYF.

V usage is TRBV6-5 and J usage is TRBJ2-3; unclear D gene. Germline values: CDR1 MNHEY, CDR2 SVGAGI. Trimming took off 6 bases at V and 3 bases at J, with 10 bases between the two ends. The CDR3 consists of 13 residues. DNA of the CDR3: TGTGCCAGCAGCCCTATGGGGACAGATACGCAGTATTTT. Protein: CASSPMGTDTQYF.

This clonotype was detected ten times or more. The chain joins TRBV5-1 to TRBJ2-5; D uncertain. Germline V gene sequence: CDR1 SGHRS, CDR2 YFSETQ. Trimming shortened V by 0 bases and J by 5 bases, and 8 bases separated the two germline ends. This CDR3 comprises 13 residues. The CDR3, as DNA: TGCGCCAGCAGCTTGGCCCCATCGGAGACCCAGTACTTC. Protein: CASSLAPSETQYF.

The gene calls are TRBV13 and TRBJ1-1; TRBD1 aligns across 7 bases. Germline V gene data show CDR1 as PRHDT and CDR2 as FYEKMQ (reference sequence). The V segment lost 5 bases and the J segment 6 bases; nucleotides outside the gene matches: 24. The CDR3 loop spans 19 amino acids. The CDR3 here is CASSPNSRTGPANGPEAFF. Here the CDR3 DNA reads TGTGCCAGCAGCCCTAACTCTCGGACAGGACCGGCCAACGGGCCTGAAGCTTTCTTT.

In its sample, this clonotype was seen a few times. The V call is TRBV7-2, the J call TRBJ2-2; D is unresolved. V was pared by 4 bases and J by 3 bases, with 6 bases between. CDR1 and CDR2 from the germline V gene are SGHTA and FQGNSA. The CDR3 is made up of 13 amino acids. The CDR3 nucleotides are TGTGCCAGCAGCTCAACCTACACCGGGGAGCTGTTTTTT. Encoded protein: CASSSTYTGELFF.

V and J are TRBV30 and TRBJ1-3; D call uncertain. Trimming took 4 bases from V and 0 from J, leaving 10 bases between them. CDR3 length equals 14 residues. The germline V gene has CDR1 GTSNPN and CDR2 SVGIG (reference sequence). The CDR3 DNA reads TGTGCCTGGATGGTCAAGTGCTCTGGAAACACCATATATTTT. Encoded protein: CAWMVKCSGNTIYF.

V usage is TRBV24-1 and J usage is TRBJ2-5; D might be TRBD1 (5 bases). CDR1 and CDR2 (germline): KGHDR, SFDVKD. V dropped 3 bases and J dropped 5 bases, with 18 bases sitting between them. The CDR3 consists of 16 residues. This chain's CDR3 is CATSDNPGRAKETQYF. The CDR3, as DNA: TGTGCCACCAGTGATAATCCGGGCAGGGCGAAGGAGACCCAGTACTTC.

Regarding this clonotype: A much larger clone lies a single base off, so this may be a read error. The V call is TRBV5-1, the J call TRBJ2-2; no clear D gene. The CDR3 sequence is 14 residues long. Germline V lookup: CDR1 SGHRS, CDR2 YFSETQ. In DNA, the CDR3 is TGCGCCGGCAGCTTGGACGGGAACACCGGGGAGCTGTTTTTT. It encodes CAGSLDGNTGELFF.

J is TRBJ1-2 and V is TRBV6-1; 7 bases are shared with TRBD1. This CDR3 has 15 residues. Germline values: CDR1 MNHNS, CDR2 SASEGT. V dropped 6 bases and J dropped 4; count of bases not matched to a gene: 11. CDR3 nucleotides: TGTGCCAGCAGCCGAGATCCCGGGACAGTCTATGGCTACACCTTC. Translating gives CASSRDPGTVYGYTF.

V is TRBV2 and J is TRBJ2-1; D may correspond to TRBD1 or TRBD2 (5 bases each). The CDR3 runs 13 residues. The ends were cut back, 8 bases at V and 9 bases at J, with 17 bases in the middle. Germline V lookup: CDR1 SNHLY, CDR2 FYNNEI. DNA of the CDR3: TGTGCCAGCTGTTTAGGGGCTGGGAGTGAGCAGTTCTTC. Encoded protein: CASCLGAGSEQFF.

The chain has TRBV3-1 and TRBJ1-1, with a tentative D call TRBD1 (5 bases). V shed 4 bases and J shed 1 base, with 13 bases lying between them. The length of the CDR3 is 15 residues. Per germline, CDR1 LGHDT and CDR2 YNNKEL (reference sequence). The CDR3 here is CASSPLTAGNTEAFF. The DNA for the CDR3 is TGTGCCAGCAGCCCGTTGACAGCCGGGAACACTGAAGCTTTCTTT.

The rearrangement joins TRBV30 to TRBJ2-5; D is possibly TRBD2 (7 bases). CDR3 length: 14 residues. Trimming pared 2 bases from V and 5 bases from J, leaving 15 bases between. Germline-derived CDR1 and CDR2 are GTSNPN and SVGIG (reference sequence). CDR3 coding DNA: TGTGCCTGGAGTCGGCGGGGGCCCTGGGAGACCCAGTACTTC. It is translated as CAWSRRGPWETQYF.

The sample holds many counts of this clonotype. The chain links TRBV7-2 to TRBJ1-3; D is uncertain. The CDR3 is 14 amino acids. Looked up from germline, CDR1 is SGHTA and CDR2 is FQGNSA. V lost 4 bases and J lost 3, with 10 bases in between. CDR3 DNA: TGTGCCAGCAGCTCCGCTATGTTTGGAAACACCATATATTTT. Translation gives CASSSAMFGNTIYF.

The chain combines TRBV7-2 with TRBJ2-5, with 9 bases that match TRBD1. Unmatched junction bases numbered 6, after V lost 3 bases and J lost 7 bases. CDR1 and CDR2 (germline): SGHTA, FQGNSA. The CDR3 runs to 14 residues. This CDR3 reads CASSFTGGPWTQYF. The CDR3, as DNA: TGTGCCAGCAGCTTTACAGGGGGCCCTTGGACCCAGTACTTC. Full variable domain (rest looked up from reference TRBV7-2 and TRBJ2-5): GAGVSQSPSNKVTEKGKDVELRCDPISGHTALYWYRQSLGQGLEFLIYFQGNSAPDKSGLPSDRFSAERTGGSVSTLTIQRTQQEDSAVYLCASSFTGGPWTQYFGPGTRLLVL.

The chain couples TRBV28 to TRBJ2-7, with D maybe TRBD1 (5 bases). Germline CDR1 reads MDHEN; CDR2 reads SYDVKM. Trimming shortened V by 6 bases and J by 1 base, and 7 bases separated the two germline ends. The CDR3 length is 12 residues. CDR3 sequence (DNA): TGTGCCAGCAGAGGGGTTTCCTACGAGCAGTACGTC. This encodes CASRGVSYEQYV.

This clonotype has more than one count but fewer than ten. The CDR3 spells CASSPVGGDSQYEQYF. For the CDR3, the DNA is TGTGCCAGCTCACCAGTCGGAGGGGACTCCCAATACGAGCAGTACTTC. The V gene is TRBV18, the J gene TRBJ2-7, with D maybe TRBD2 (6 bases). Germline lookup yields CDR1 KGHSH and CDR2 LQKENI. The length of the CDR3 is 16 residues. V was trimmed by 2 bases and J by 4 bases, leaving 18 bases between them.

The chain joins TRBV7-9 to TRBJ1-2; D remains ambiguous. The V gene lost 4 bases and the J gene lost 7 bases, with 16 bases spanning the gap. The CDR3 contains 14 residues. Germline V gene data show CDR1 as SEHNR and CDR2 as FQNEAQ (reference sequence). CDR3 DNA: TGTGCCAGCAGCTCCCACGCGGAAAGCGGTGGCTACACCTTC. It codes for CASSSHAESGGYTF.

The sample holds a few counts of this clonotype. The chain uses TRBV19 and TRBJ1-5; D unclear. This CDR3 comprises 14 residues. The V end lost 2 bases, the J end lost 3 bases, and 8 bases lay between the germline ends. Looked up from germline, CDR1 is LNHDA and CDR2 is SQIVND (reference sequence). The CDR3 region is CASSIFGYNQPQHF. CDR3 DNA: TGTGCCAGTAGTATATTCGGGTACAATCAGCCCCAGCATTTT.

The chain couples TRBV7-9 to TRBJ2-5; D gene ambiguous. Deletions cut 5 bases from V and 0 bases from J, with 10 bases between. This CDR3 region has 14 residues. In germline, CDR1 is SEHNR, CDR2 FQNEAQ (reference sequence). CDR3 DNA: TGTGCCAGCAGCCCTCGACGGTACCAAGAGACCCAGTACTTC. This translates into CASSPRRYQETQYF.

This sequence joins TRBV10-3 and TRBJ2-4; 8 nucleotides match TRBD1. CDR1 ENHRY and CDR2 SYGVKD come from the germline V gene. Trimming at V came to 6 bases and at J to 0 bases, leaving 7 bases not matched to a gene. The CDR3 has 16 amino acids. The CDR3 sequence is CAISRDRQIAKNIQYF. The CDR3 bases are TGTGCCATCAGCCGGGACAGGCAGATAGCCAAAAACATTCAGTACTTC.